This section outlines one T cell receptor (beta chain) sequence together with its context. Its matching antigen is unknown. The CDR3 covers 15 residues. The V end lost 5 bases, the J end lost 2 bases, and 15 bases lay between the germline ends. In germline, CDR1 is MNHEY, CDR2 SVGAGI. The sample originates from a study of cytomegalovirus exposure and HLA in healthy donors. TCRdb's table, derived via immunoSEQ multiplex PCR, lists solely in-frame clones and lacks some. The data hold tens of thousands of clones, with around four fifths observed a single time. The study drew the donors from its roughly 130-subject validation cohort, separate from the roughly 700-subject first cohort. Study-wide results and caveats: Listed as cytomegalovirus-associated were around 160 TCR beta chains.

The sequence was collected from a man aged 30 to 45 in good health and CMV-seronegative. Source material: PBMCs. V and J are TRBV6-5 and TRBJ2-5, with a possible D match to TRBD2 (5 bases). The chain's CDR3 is CASSPSGSLQETQYF. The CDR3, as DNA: TGTGCCAGCAGTCCATCGGGGAGTTTACAAGAGACCCAGTACTTC.